This T cell receptor beta chain came from a study of ipilimumab plus nivolumab after autologous stem cell transplantation. The overall study: The DLBCL cohort had primary refractory and relapsed disease, with 18-month progression-free survival of approximately 87% and 28%.

Points on this clone: What it binds is not known.

Generated by immunoSEQ multiplex PCR, the TCRdb table keeps only in-frame clones and is missing some. The sample lists 9,000 to 15,000 clones; 69% were seen once. Germline lookup yields CDR1 MRHNA and CDR2 SNTAGT. The CDR3 length is 12 residues. The ends lost 10 bases at V and 5 bases at J; junction bases unmatched: 7. Ipilimumab, 1 mg/kg, started 14 to 28 days after autologous transplant. General study points: TCR repertoire, Treg phenotype and gut microbiota reportedly support more study of this approach.

Here the sequenced sample was PBMCs, taken in a trial of ipilimumab plus nivolumab as post-transplant consolidation. The receptor comes from a male donor with diffuse large B-cell lymphoma. This rearrangement joins TRBV6-4 to TRBJ2-5; 7 nucleotides line up with TRBD1. CDR3 sequence reads: CANLPGQETQYF. The CDR3, as DNA: TGTGCCAACCTCCCGGGACAGGAGACCCAGTACTTC.